These 24 T cell receptor beta chains were sequenced from one sample in a study of cytomegalovirus exposure and HLA in healthy donors. This PCR relied on a set of 60 Vbeta primers and 13 Jbeta primers. Clones were sequenced by immunoSEQ multiplex PCR, and TCRdb holds only the in-frame ones, with some missing. This sample has 130,000 to 150,000 clones, with over 60% found just once. The sequenced material came from PBMCs. These receptors all come from a man in his forties in good health and CMV-seronegative.

The rearrangement joins TRBV28 to TRBJ2-2, with D hard to call. V lost 8 bases, J lost 5 bases, and 6 bases lay in between. The CDR3 runs to 11 residues. The germline V gene encodes CDR1 MDHEN and CDR2 SYDVKM. The DNA for the CDR3 is TGTGCCAGCTTCTTGACCGGGGAGCTGTTTTTT. This codes for CASFLTGELFF.

The gene calls are TRBV5-6 and TRBJ2-1; no clear D. Per germline, CDR1 SGHDT and CDR2 YYEEEE. The CDR3 runs to 16 residues. Trimming removed 4 bases at V and 4 bases at J, with 18 bases between. The CDR3 DNA reads as TGTGCCAGCAGCCCCCCAAACGCGAGGATATACAATGAGCAGTTCTTC. Its translation: CASSPPNARIYNEQFF.

This rearrangement joins TRBV6-1 to TRBJ1-5, with TRBD1 identical over 8 bases. CDR1 is MNHNS, CDR2 SASEGT, per germline. The CDR3 runs 14 residues. V gave up 6 bases and J gave up 7 bases; unmatched junction bases: 8. The CDR3 coding sequence is TGTGCCAGCAGATTCAACAGGGGGAACCAGCCCCAGCATTTT. This sequence encodes CASRFNRGNQPQHF.

V is TRBV6-6 and J is TRBJ2-3; D possibly corresponds to TRBD2 (5 bases). The CDR3 sequence is 14 residues long. Trimming pared 4 bases from V and 4 bases from J, leaving 12 bases between. CDR1 is MNHNY and CDR2 is SVGAGI in the germline V gene (reference sequence). This CDR3 reads CASSSAGVADTQYF. Written as DNA, the CDR3 is TGTGCCAGCAGTTCCGCGGGTGTTGCAGATACGCAGTATTTT.

This rearrangement joins TRBV6-1 to TRBJ1-1, with 8 positions matching TRBD1. This CDR3 has 14 amino acids. V shed 6 bases and J 7 bases; nucleotides not matched to a gene: 10. Germline CDR1 and CDR2: MNHNS and SASEGT. The CDR3: CASSPGQGAGEAFF. CDR3 nucleotide sequence: TGTGCCAGCAGCCCCGGACAGGGTGCGGGTGAAGCTTTCTTT.

Only one count was recorded for this clone. This chain uses TRBV6-5 with TRBJ2-5, with TRBD1 matching over 9 bases. This CDR3 has 14 residues. CDR1 is MNHEY, CDR2 SVGAGI, per germline. V lost 2 bases to trimming and J lost 6 bases; unmatched junction nucleotides: 4. The CDR3 reads CASSYPGTGKTQYF. CDR3 coding DNA: TGTGCCAGCAGTTACCCCGGGACAGGGAAGACCCAGTACTTC.

This clone was picked up a small number of times. The DNA for the CDR3 is TGTGCCAGCAGCTTGGCACATACGAACACTGAAGCTTTCTTT. Amino acid sequence: CASSLAHTNTEAFF. The V call is TRBV5-5, the J call TRBJ1-1; D is unclear. Trimming shortened V by 0 bases and J by 1 base, and 7 bases separated the two germline ends. The CDR3 sequence is 14 residues long. The germline CDR1 and CDR2 sequences are SGHKS and YYEKEE (reference sequence).

The rearrangement links TRBV7-2 to TRBJ2-7, with TRBD1 identical over 7 bases. The CDR3 is made up of 15 amino acids. Per germline, CDR1 SGHTA and CDR2 FQGNSA. V was pared by 5 bases and J by 0 bases, with 7 bases of the junction left unmatched. The CDR3 nucleotides are TGTGCCAGCAGCAACACAGGGGCCGGCTCCTACGAGCAGTACTTC. This gives the protein CASSNTGAGSYEQYF.

Notes on this clone: Other DNA variants within this sample encode the same CDR3. The V gene is TRBV19, the J gene TRBJ1-1; a weak D match, TRBD1 (5 bases). CDR1 is LNHDA, CDR2 SQIVND, per germline (reference sequence). V gave up 3 bases and J gave up 3 bases, with 8 bases separating them. CDR3 size: 13 residues. The CDR3 nucleotides read TGTGCCAGTAGTATCGACAGAGACACTGAAGCTTTCTTT. It specifies CASSIDRDTEAFF.

This clone was observed a few times. This chain connects TRBV7-2 to TRBJ2-3, with 7 positions matching TRBD1. Germline V gene data show CDR1 as SGHTA and CDR2 as FQGNSA. This CDR3 contains 16 residues. The junction had 7 bases not matched to a gene; V was cut back by 4 bases and J by 0 bases. For the CDR3, the DNA is TGTGCCAGCAGCTCGGACAGGTATTCTAGCACAGATACGCAGTATTTT. It yields the protein CASSSDRYSSTDTQYF.

The chain links TRBV2 to TRBJ1-1; 9 bases align to TRBD1. From germline, CDR1 is SNHLY and CDR2 FYNNEI. V shed 4 bases and J 4 bases; nucleotides not matched to a gene: 13. This CDR3 region has 17 residues. DNA of the CDR3: TGTGCCAGCAGTGTGCCGGGACAGGGTCTATGGAGCACTGAAGCTTTCTTT. Translation: CASSVPGQGLWSTEAFF.

The V call is TRBV9, the J call TRBJ2-1, with 9 bases fitting TRBD1. This CDR3 comprises 18 residues. V lost 0 bases and J lost 1; bases outside the gene matches: 8. CDR1 and CDR2 (germline): SGDLS, YYNGEE. The CDR3 DNA reads as TGTGCCAGCAGCGTAGAGGTTAGGACAGGGGCTTCCTACAATGAGCAGTTCTTC. Amino acid sequence: CASSVEVRTGASYNEQFF.

The rearrangement uses TRBV28 and TRBJ2-7; tentatively, D is TRBD1 (6 bases). The V gene lost 5 bases and the J gene lost 2 bases, with 13 bases spanning the gap. Germline loops: CDR1 MDHEN, CDR2 SYDVKM. The CDR3 sequence is 14 residues long. The CDR3 is CASSLDRWAYEQYF. DNA of the CDR3: TGTGCCAGCAGTCTTGACAGGTGGGCCTACGAGCAGTACTTC.

The chain carries TRBV7-8 and TRBJ2-3; TRBD1 matches at 9 bases. Germline assignment: CDR1 SGHVS and CDR2 FQNEAQ. This CDR3 region has 16 residues. The ends lost 5 bases at V and 3 bases at J; junction bases unmatched: 9. CDR3 DNA sequence: TGTGCCAGCAGCCCATCAATAGGACAGGGGACAGATACGCAGTATTTT. Translating gives CASSPSIGQGTDTQYF.

The V and J genes are TRBV5-1 and TRBJ2-2, with TRBD2 matching 8 bases. The CDR3 covers 16 residues. After removal of 0 bases from V and 4 bases from J, the junction contained 5 bases not matched to a gene. Germline CDR1 and CDR2: SGHRS and YFSETQ. The CDR3 DNA is TGCGCCAGCAGCTTGGCCGCCGGGAGGGGCACCGGGGAGCTGTTTTTT. Protein product: CASSLAAGRGTGELFF.

The chain carries TRBV7-8 and TRBJ2-7, with D uncertain. The V gene lost 5 bases and the J gene lost 2 bases, with 13 bases spanning the gap. The CDR3 covers 14 residues. Looked up from germline, CDR1 is SGHVS and CDR2 is FQNEAQ. For the CDR3, the DNA is TGTGCCAGCAGCGAAATAGAAGTCGCCTACGAGCAGTACTTC. Amino acid sequence: CASSEIEVAYEQYF. The whole variable domain, filled in from reference TRBV7-8 and TRBJ2-7, reads GAGVSQSPRYKVAKRGQDVALRCDPISGHVSLFWYQQALGQGPEFLTYFQNEAQLDKSGLPSDRFFAERPEGSVSTLKIQRTQQEDSAVYLCASSEIEVAYEQYFGPGTRLTVT.

The J gene is TRBJ2-3, the V gene TRBV7-3, with a possible D match to TRBD2 (5 bases). The V and J ends lost 1 base and 2 bases respectively, with 10 bases between them. Germline V gene sequence: CDR1 SGHTA, CDR2 FQGTGA. The CDR3 spans 15 residues. The chain's CDR3 is CASSLSLANTDTQYF. The CDR3 nucleotides read TGTGCCAGCAGCTTAAGTCTAGCCAACACAGATACGCAGTATTTT.

The rearrangement links TRBV18 to TRBJ1-5, with TRBD1 matching 7 bases. V shed 6 bases and J 7 bases; nucleotides not matched to a gene: 12. Per the germline V gene, CDR1 is KGHSH and CDR2 is LQKENI. This CDR3 has 15 residues. CDR3 coding DNA: TGTGCCAGCTCGCTAGGCCCCGACAGGGAACAGCCCCAGCATTTT. Translation gives CASSLGPDREQPQHF.

This clone was picked up a small number of times. The V call is TRBV1, the J call TRBJ2-7; the table's D call, TRBD1, has no DNA check behind it. TRBV1 is a pseudogene. The CDR3 runs 15 residues. This CDR3 reads CTSSQGQGSSYEQYF. The CDR3, as DNA: TGCACCAGCAGCCAAGGACAGGGAAGCTCCTACGAGCAGTACTTC.

This rearrangement joins TRBV5-1 to TRBJ1-2, with TRBD1 matching over 8 bases. The CDR3 consists of 15 residues. Germline-derived CDR1 and CDR2 are SGHRS and YFSETQ. The V gene end was trimmed by 3 bases and the J gene end by 0 bases; junction bases not matched to a gene: 4. The CDR3 here is CASSSGQGSNYGYTF. The DNA of the CDR3 is TGCGCCAGCAGCTCCGGACAGGGCTCTAACTATGGCTACACCTTC.

This chain connects TRBV7-9 to TRBJ2-7; 8 positions match TRBD1. CDR1 and CDR2 (germline): SEHNR, FQNEAQ (reference sequence). V shed 3 bases and J 6 bases; nucleotides not matched to a gene: 7. This CDR3 comprises 14 residues. CDR3 protein: CASSFRTGLREQYF. The CDR3 nucleotides are TGTGCCAGCAGCTTTAGGACAGGGTTGCGCGAGCAGTACTTC.

The V and J genes are TRBV19 and TRBJ2-1, with TRBD2 matching over 9 bases. CDR3 length: 16 amino acids. V lost 0 bases to trimming and J lost 1 base; unmatched junction nucleotides: 1. In germline, CDR1 is LNHDA, CDR2 SQIVND (reference sequence). In nucleotides, the CDR3 is TGTGCCAGTAGTATAGATGCGGGAGGGTCCTACAATGAGCAGTTCTTC. This translates into CASSIDAGGSYNEQFF.

This clone occurred a few times. The chain has TRBV5-1 and TRBJ2-5, with 7 bases lining up with TRBD2. Looked up from germline, CDR1 is SGHRS and CDR2 is YFSETQ. The CDR3 is 14 amino acids. Unmatched junction bases numbered 4, after V lost 4 bases and J lost 1 base. CDR3 loop: CASSPGGSQETQYF. The CDR3 nucleotides read TGCGCCAGCAGCCCCGGGGGGTCCCAAGAGACCCAGTACTTC.

Turning to this clone: The DNA is left out, because the CDR3 cannot be placed on it with certainty; the CDR3 is given as TCRdb lists it. The chain carries TRBV11-1 and TRBJ1-1; the D segment call TRBD1 is taken from the table without a DNA check. Germline V gene lookup returns CDR1 SGHAT and CDR2 FQDESV (reference sequence). The CDR3 is 13 amino acids long, termini counted. CDR3: CASSFGQGSSPFF.